These 20 T cell receptor beta chains were all obtained from the same sample, sequenced in a study of cytomegalovirus exposure and HLA in healthy donors. In the PCR, 60 Vbeta and 13 Jbeta primers were used. The data were produced by immunoSEQ multiplex PCR, yet TCRdb's version contains in-frame clones alone and is incomplete. The sample has 150,000 to 170,000 clones, about 70% seen once; the top ten hold 2.5% to 3%. The sample was PBMCs. The receptor set was obtained from a young man in good health and CMV-seronegative.

V and J are TRBV6-1 and TRBJ1-5, with 8 bases fitting TRBD1. The CDR3 extends over 13 amino acids. The germline V gene encodes CDR1 MNHNS and CDR2 SASEGT. The junction had 3 bases not matched to a gene; V was cut back by 5 bases and J by 6 bases. CDR3: CASSQGQGQPQHF. In DNA form, the CDR3 reads TGTGCCAGCAGTCAAGGACAGGGTCAGCCCCAGCATTTT.

The chain's CDR3 is CASKWGQGTEAFF. The CDR3, as DNA: TGCGCCAGCAAATGGGGACAGGGAACTGAAGCTTTCTTT. The chain joins TRBV10-2 to TRBJ1-1, with 9 positions matching TRBD1. The V segment lost 7 bases and the J segment 5 bases; nucleotides outside the gene matches: 5. This CDR3 has 13 amino acids. The germline V gene encodes CDR1 WSHSY and CDR2 SAAADI.

Only a few counts were recorded for this clone. V gene TRBV10-1 combines with J gene TRBJ2-3; possibly TRBD2 for D (8 bases). CDR1 WNHNN and CDR2 SYGVQD come from the germline V gene (reference sequence). V lost 0 bases and J 2 bases, leaving 12 bases between the germline ends. The CDR3 has 16 residues. The CDR3: CASSESSGTDTDTQYF. The CDR3 DNA follows: TGCGCCAGCAGTGAGTCTAGCGGGACAGACACAGATACGCAGTATTTT.

CDR3 loop: CASSYSAGTYNEQFF. The CDR3 DNA is TGTGCCAGCAGTTACTCGGCAGGGACCTACAATGAGCAGTTCTTC. The V gene is TRBV6-5, the J gene TRBJ2-1; TRBD1 might be the D (5 bases). The CDR3 sequence is 15 residues long. Between the trimmed V and J ends, which lost 0 bases and 2 bases, there was a span of 8 bases. The V gene's germline CDR1 is MNHEY and CDR2 SVGAGI.

This clone was seen a handful of times. This sequence joins TRBV25-1 and TRBJ1-2; D may be TRBD1 (6 bases). The CDR3 has 13 residues. V was pared by 5 bases and J by 3 bases, with 10 bases between. Germline V gene data show CDR1 as MGHDK and CDR2 as SYGVNS. CDR3 amino acids: CASSPGEDYGYTF. The DNA of the CDR3 is TGTGCCAGCAGTCCAGGGGAAGACTATGGCTACACCTTC.

The chain links TRBV6-6 to TRBJ1-4, with TRBD1 identical over 10 bases. Per germline, CDR1 MNHNY and CDR2 SVGAGI (reference sequence). This CDR3 is 15 amino acids long. The V gene end was trimmed by 6 bases and the J gene end by 4 bases; junction bases not matched to a gene: 5. The CDR3 nucleotides are TGTGCCAGCAGAGGGACAGGGGTTGGTAATGAAAAACTGTTTTTT. This codes for CASRGTGVGNEKLFF.

The genes are TRBV6-1 and TRBJ1-2, with 9 bases matching TRBD1. The CDR3 spans 15 residues. Germline V CDR1 and CDR2: MNHNS, SASEGT. Germline trimming cut 3 bases from V and 4 bases from J; bases unmatched to any gene: 6. The CDR3 region is CASSDRDRVPYGYTF. The DNA for the CDR3 is TGTGCCAGCAGTGATCGGGACAGGGTCCCCTATGGCTACACCTTC.

The rearrangement uses TRBV6-1 and TRBJ1-1; D uncertain. V lost 6 bases to trimming and J lost 7 bases, with 15 bases between them. Germline CDR1 is MNHNS and CDR2 is SASEGT. The CDR3 has 13 amino acids. For the CDR3, the DNA is TGTGCCAGCAGAGAGGGTATGGCTCGTGAAGCTTTCTTT. This encodes CASREGMAREAFF.

The chain employs TRBV10-3 and TRBJ1-5, with D maybe TRBD1 (5 bases). Germline V CDR1 and CDR2: ENHRY, SYGVKD. Trimming took off 0 bases at V and 2 bases at J, with 17 bases between the two ends. The CDR3 contains 18 residues. The CDR3 sequence: CAISESKGQGEGNQPQHF. CDR3 bases: TGTGCCATCAGTGAGTCGAAGGGCCAGGGCGAGGGCAATCAGCCCCAGCATTTT.

This clone showed up just once. V gene TRBV7-9 combines with J gene TRBJ1-1; 10 nucleotides agree with TRBD1. The CDR3 covers 15 residues. J was trimmed by 4 bases and V by 5 bases; bases with no gene match: 7. The V gene's germline CDR1 is SEHNR and CDR2 FQNEAQ (reference sequence). The CDR3 loop reads CASSLWTGGITEAFF. For the CDR3, the DNA is TGTGCCAGCAGCCTATGGACAGGGGGGATCACTGAAGCTTTCTTT.

The V and J genes are TRBV18 and TRBJ2-5, with D perhaps TRBD1 (6 bases). V was clipped by 2 bases and J by 0 bases, with 10 bases between them. The germline V gene has CDR1 KGHSH and CDR2 LQKENI. The CDR3 runs to 15 residues. The CDR3 region has the DNA TGTGCCAGCTCACCAAATAGGGGGTACCAAGAGACCCAGTACTTC. It encodes CASSPNRGYQETQYF. Variable domain in full (rest from reference TRBV18 and TRBJ2-5): NAGVMQNPRHLVRRRGQEARLRCSPMKGHSHVYWYRQLPEEGLKFMVYLQKENIIDESGMPKERFSAEFPKEGPSILRIQQVVRGDSAAYFCASSPNRGYQETQYFGPGTRLLVL.

Comment on this clone: Mismatch with germline at one junction end may stem from a read error. As DNA, the CDR3 is TGTGCCAGCATTCTTCGGGGAGCCAAAAACAGTCAGTACTTC. As protein: CASILRGAKNSQYF. V usage is TRBV2 and J usage is TRBJ2-4; D is perhaps TRBD2 (5 bases). Per germline, CDR1 SNHLY and CDR2 FYNNEI. CDR3 length: 14 amino acids.

This clone appeared a single time. V and J are TRBV19 and TRBJ2-3; TRBD2 matches 7 bases. The CDR3 has 14 amino acids. V gave up 6 bases and J gave up 3 bases; unmatched junction bases: 6. CDR1 LNHDA and CDR2 SQIVND come from the germline V gene (reference sequence). The CDR3 DNA reads TGTGCCAGTAGCGCCAGGGAGGGGACAGATACGCAGTATTTT. Amino acids: CASSAREGTDTQYF.

The chain employs TRBV10-3 and TRBJ2-7; 11 bases align to TRBD1. The CDR3 covers 15 residues. Germline-derived CDR1 and CDR2 are ENHRY and SYGVKD. Unmatched junction bases numbered 7, after V lost 6 bases and J lost 3 bases. CDR3 protein: CAISAGTGGNYEQYV. For the CDR3, the DNA is TGTGCCATCAGCGCCGGGACAGGGGGTAACTACGAGCAGTACGTC.

The CDR3: CASSRGQEISYNEQFF. CDR3 sequence (DNA): TGCGCCAGCAGCCGCGGACAGGAGATCTCCTACAATGAGCAGTTCTTC. The chain links TRBV5-1 to TRBJ2-1; 7 bases fit TRBD1. The CDR3 covers 16 residues. Germline V lookup: CDR1 SGHRS, CDR2 YFSETQ. Trimming cost V 4 bases and J 0 bases; bases outside gene matches: 7.

The chain links TRBV23-1 to TRBJ2-3, with 10 positions matching TRBD1. TRBV23-1 is an open reading frame, and its role is uncertain. Unmatched junction bases numbered 7, after V lost 4 bases and J lost 6 bases. The CDR3 has 15 residues. Written as DNA, the CDR3 is TGCGCCAGCAGTCGGGACAGGGGTAGGATGGATACGCAGTATTTT. This sequence encodes CASSRDRGRMDTQYF.

The chain is built from TRBV5-6 and TRBJ1-3; D uncertain. Trimming shortened V by 5 bases and J by 0 bases, and 9 bases separated the two germline ends. CDR1 and CDR2 (germline): SGHDT, YYEEEE. This CDR3 has 14 residues. CDR3 loop: CASSYGGSGNTIYF. CDR3 bases: TGTGCCAGCAGTTACGGAGGCTCTGGAAACACCATATATTTT.

This chain links TRBV5-5 with TRBJ2-7; 8 bases fit TRBD1. Germline-derived CDR1 and CDR2 are SGHKS and YYEKEE (reference sequence). V lost 1 base and J lost 1; bases outside the gene matches: 10. The CDR3 covers 17 residues. The CDR3 nucleotides read TGTGCCAGCAGCTTGCCGCCCGGGACAGGTCTTTCCTACGAGCAGTACGTC. Translating it yields CASSLPPGTGLSYEQYV.

This chain connects TRBV6-1 to TRBJ1-1; TRBD1 matches 7 bases. This CDR3 comprises 15 residues. The germline V gene has CDR1 MNHNS and CDR2 SASEGT. V shed 5 bases and J 1 base; nucleotides not matched to a gene: 7. DNA for the CDR3: TGTGCCAGCAGTCCTAGGGACAGTAGGAACACTGAAGCTTTCTTT. Amino acids: CASSPRDSRNTEAFF.

The chain is built from TRBV4-2 and TRBJ2-2; no reliable D call. Per germline, CDR1 LGHNA and CDR2 YNFKEQ. The V and J ends lost 5 bases and 4 bases respectively, with 14 bases between them. The CDR3 covers 15 residues. CDR3 sequence: CASSSPPVSTGELFF. DNA for the CDR3: TGTGCCAGCAGCAGCCCCCCCGTGAGCACCGGGGAGCTGTTTTTT.